This TCR beta chain was captured in a study of cytomegalovirus exposure and HLA in healthy donors. Study-wide results and limits: Reports credit the classifier with highly specific, highly sensitive diagnosis of cytomegalovirus status. Overall, under 200 TCR beta chains were annotated as cytomegalovirus-associated.

Points on this clone: What it binds is unknown.

Repertoires were generated with immunoSEQ multiplex PCR, while TCRdb's copy carries only in-frame clones and drops some. This table has 70,000 or so clones, approximately 94% appearing once. The CDR3 has 13 residues. Germline loops: CDR1 SGHNT, CDR2 YENEEA. The V end was cut by 4 bases, the J end by 3 bases, with 9 bases between. The sample comprised PBMCs. This TCR was sampled from a young woman in good health and CMV-seropositive. The gene calls are TRBV11-3 and TRBJ1-1; weak D call: TRBD1 (5 bases). CDR3 sequence (DNA): TGTGCCAGCAGCTCCACAGGTCACACTGAAGCTTTCTTT. Protein sequence: CASSSTGHTEAFF. The whole variable domain, remainder taken from reference TRBV11-3 and TRBJ1-1, is EAGVVQSPRYKIIEKKQPVAFWCNPISGHNTLYWYLQNLGQGPELLIRYENEEAVDDSQLPKDRFSAERLKGVDSTLKIQPAELGDSAVYLCASSSTGHTEAFFGQGTRLTVV.